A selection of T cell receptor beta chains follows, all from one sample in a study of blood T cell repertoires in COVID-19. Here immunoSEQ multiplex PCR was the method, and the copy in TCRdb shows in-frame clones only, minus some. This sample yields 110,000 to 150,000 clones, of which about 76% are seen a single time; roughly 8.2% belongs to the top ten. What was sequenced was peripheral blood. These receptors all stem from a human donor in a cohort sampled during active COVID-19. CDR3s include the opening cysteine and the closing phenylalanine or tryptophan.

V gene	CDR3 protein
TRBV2	CASNEDAGGLETQYF
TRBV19	CASSIDRTNEKLFF
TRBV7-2	CASSYRQANMNTEAFF
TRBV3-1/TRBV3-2	CASSQPSAGANVLTF
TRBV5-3	CARSCPGSTEAFF
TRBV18	CASSPSDVQGARDEQYF
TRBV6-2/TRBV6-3	CASSYRGDKKNTEAFF
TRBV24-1	CATSQEGNYVGQYF
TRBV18	CASSPNSYEQYF
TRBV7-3	CASSSGLAGGTQYF
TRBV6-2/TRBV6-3	CASSYADVYEQYF
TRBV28	CASSLLAGNTDTQYF
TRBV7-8	CASSLVAYEQYF
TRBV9	CASSASGTGPEKLFF
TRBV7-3	CASSLGTGGWETQYF